The 5 T cell receptor beta chains reported below all come from one sample, sequenced in a study of blood T cell repertoires in COVID-19. Produced via immunoSEQ multiplex PCR; TCRdb's table is partial and in-frame only. The sample includes tens of thousands of clones, around 86% of them seen just once. Sequenced material: peripheral blood. The receptors were sampled from a human donor in a cohort sampled during active COVID-19.

This clone turned up a few times. V gene TRBV5-1 combines with J gene TRBJ2-2, with unresolved D. V lost 0 bases and J 8 bases, leaving 8 bases between the germline ends. This CDR3 contains 13 residues. Looked up from germline, CDR1 is SGHRS and CDR2 is YFSETQ. In DNA form, the CDR3 reads TGCGCCAGCAGCTTGGGGGCCATGGGGGAGCTGTTTTTT. Translated: CASSLGAMGELFF. Based on the CDR3 plus reference TRBV5-1 and TRBJ2-2, the full variable domain is KAGVTQTPRYLIKTRGQQVTLSCSPISGHRSVSWYQQTPGQGLQFLFEYFSETQRNKGNFPGRFSGRQFSNSRSEMNVSTLELGDSALYLCASSLGAMGELFFGEGSRLTVL.

The CDR3 DNA reads TGCAGCGTTGATGACAGTTACACCGGGGAGCTGTTTTTT. Its translation is CSVDDSYTGELFF. This rearrangement joins TRBV29-1 to TRBJ2-2, with a tentative D call TRBD1 (5 bases). CDR3 length equals 13 residues. The germline V and J ends were trimmed by 3 bases and 3 bases, with 8 bases remaining between them. In germline, CDR1 is SQVTM, CDR2 ANQGSEA.

Only a few counts were recorded for this clone. V is TRBV5-1 and J is TRBJ1-3; perhaps TRBD1 as D (6 bases). CDR1 and CDR2 from the germline V gene are SGHRS and YFSETQ. Deletions cut 3 bases from V and 8 bases from J, with 12 bases between. CDR3 length equals 13 residues. CDR3 sequence reads: CASSSKDRDTIYF. Here the CDR3 DNA reads TGCGCCAGCAGCTCGAAGGACAGAGACACCATATATTTT.

The chain joins TRBV29-1 to TRBJ1-5, with D possibly TRBD1 on 5 matching bases. Germline V gene sequence: CDR1 SQVTM, CDR2 ANQGSEA. Trimming removed 5 bases from V and 2 bases from J, with 16 bases in between. The CDR3 is made up of 15 amino acids. CDR3 bases: TGCAGCGTTTCGGTAACTGGACAACGCAATCAGCCCCAGCATTTT. Protein: CSVSVTGQRNQPQHF.

This rearrangement joins TRBV28 to TRBJ2-1; 9 nucleotides agree with TRBD1. V was pared by 1 base and J by 3 bases, with 10 bases of the junction left unmatched. Germline V gene sequence: CDR1 MDHEN, CDR2 SYDVKM. The CDR3 spans 18 residues. The CDR3, as DNA: TGTGCCAGCAGTTTATTTTTGGGGGCGGGACAGGGCTACAATGAGCAGTTCTTC. Translating it yields CASSLFLGAGQGYNEQFF.